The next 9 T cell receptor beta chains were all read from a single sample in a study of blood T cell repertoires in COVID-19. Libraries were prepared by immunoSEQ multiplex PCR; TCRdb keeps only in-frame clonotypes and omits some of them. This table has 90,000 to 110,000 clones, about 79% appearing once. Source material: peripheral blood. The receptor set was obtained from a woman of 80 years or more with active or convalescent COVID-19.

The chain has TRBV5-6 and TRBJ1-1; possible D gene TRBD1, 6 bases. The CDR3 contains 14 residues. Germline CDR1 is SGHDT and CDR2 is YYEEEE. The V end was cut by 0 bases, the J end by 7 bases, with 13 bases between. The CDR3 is CASSLGQAAGEAFF. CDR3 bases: TGTGCCAGCAGCTTGGGACAGGCCGCGGGTGAAGCTTTCTTT.

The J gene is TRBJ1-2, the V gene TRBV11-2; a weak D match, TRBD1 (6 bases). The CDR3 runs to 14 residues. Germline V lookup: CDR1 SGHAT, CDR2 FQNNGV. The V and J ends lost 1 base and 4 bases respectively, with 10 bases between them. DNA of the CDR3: TGTGCCAGCAGCTTAGGGACAGAAAGCTATGGCTACACCTTC. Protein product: CASSLGTESYGYTF.

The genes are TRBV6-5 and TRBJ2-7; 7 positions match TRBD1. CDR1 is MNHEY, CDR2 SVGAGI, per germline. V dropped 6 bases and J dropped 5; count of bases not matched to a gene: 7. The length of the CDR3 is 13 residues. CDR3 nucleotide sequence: TGTGCCAGCAGAGGGACAGCTGGCCACGAGCAGTACTTC. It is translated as CASRGTAGHEQYF.

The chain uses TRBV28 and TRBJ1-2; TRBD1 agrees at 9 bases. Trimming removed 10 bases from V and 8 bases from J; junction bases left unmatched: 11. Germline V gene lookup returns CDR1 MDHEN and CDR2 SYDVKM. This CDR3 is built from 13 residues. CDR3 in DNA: TGTGCCATTCCGGACAGGGGTCTTGTAGGCTACACCTTC. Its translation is CAIPDRGLVGYTF.

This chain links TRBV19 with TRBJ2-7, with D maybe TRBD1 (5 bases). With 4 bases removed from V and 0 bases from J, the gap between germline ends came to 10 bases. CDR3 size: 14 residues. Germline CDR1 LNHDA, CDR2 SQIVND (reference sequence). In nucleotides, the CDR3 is TGTGCCAGTAGTACACGACAGTTCTCCTACGAGCAGTACTTC. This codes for CASSTRQFSYEQYF.

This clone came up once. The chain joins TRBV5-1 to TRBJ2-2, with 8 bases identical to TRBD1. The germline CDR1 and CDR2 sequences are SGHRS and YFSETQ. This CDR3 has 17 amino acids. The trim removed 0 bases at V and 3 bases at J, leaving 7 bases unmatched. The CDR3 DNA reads TGCGCCAGCAGCTTGGACGGACAGGGAAGGGACACCGGGGAGCTGTTTTTT. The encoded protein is CASSLDGQGRDTGELFF.

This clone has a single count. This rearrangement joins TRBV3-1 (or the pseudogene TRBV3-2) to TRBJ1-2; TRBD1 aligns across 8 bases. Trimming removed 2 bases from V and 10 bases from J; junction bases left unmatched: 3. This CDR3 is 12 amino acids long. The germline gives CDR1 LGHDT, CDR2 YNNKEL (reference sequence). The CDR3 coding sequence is TGTGCCAGCAGCCAATCTCAGGGGGCCTACACCTTC. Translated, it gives CASSQSQGAYTF.

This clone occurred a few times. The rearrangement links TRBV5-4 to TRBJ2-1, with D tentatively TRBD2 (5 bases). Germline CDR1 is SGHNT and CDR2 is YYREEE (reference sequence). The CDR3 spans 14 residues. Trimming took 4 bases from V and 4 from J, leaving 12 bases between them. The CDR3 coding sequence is TGTGCCAGCAGCCCGGCAGGCGGGTACAATGAGCAGTTCTTC. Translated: CASSPAGGYNEQFF.

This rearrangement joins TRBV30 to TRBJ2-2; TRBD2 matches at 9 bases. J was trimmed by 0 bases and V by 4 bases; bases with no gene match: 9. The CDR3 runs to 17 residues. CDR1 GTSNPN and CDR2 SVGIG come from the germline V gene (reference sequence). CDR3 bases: TGTGCCTGGAACAGACTAGCGGTTTTCGCGAACACCGGGGAGCTGTTTTTT. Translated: CAWNRLAVFANTGELFF. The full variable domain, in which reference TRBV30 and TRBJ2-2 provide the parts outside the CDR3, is SQTIHQWPATLVQPVGSPLSLECTVEGTSNPNLYWYRQAAGRGLQLLFYSVGIGQISSEVPQNLSASRPQDRQFILSSKKLLLSDSGFYLCAWNRLAVFANTGELFFGEGSRLTVL.